This TCR beta chain is drawn from a study of blood T cell repertoires in COVID-19. Background on the study: The cDNA or gDNA used as material had been derived from T cells, B-cell-depleted T cells, or PBMCs.

Germline values: CDR1 MDHEN, CDR2 SYDVKM. V gave up 6 bases and J gave up 0 bases, with 6 bases separating them. The CDR3 consists of 14 residues. Original processing methods: Scientists estimated how many nucleated cells there were by amplifying reference gene primers. Only in-frame clones appear in the TCRdb table, and some are missing; sequencing was by immunoSEQ multiplex PCR. The V and J calls and clone size are taken from that table; D and trimming were inferred from the DNA. This sample yields around 300,000 clones, of which roughly 86% are seen a single time; under 2.5% belongs to the top ten.

This receptor was obtained from an older woman who had recovered from COVID-19. The genes are TRBV28 and TRBJ2-6; D not certain. Sequenced: PBMCs or T cells enriched from blood (not recorded which). CDR3 in amino acids: CASSPVSGANVLTF. The CDR3 DNA is TGTGCCAGCAGCCCAGTCTCTGGGGCCAACGTCCTGACTTTC.